These 12 T cell receptor beta chains were sequenced from one sample in a study of CD4 T cells in relation to SARS-CoV-2 and coronaviruses. Antigens for these TCRs are unknown. Assay: immunoSEQ multiplex PCR; the TCRdb copy retains only in-frame clones and omits some. Of around 23,000 clones detected, around 79% appear once; the ten largest clones hold about 17%. CD4+ T cells from unexposed donors were obtained before the COVID-19 pandemic (2011-2018). CD4+ T cells were isolated from the cells after around 11 days of culture. The sample consisted of CD4+ T cells from PBMCs, cultured in vitro. Receptor source: a human donor in good health.

This clone was counted once. The chain links TRBV18 to TRBJ2-4, with 10 bases matching TRBD2. The V gene end was trimmed by 2 bases and the J gene end by 3 bases; junction bases not matched to a gene: 7. Germline-derived CDR1 and CDR2 are KGHSH and LQKENI. The CDR3 totals 17 residues. As DNA, the CDR3 is TGTGCCAGCTCACCAGGTCTAGCGGGAGCTGGCAAAAACATTCAGTACTTC. Its translation is CASSPGLAGAGKNIQYF.

The V and J genes are TRBV11-2 and TRBJ1-1; D not resolved. CDR3 size: 10 residues. The germline V gene has CDR1 SGHAT and CDR2 FQNNGV. V was shortened by 6 bases and J by 7 bases, with 6 bases between the two germline ends. CDR3 nucleotide sequence: TGTGCCAGCAGTCGGATTGAAGCTTTCTTT. This gives the protein CASSRIEAFF.

The chain links TRBV6-4 to TRBJ2-2, with 11 bases that match TRBD1. The V gene end was trimmed by 6 bases and the J gene end by 3 bases; junction bases not matched to a gene: 0. The CDR3 totals 14 residues. Germline CDR1 reads MRHNA; CDR2 reads SNTAGT. The CDR3 loop is CASRGQGDTGELFF. The DNA for the CDR3 is TGTGCCAGCAGGGGACAGGGGGACACCGGGGAGCTGTTTTTT.

The rearrangement uses TRBV7-9 and TRBJ2-7; possible D gene TRBD2, 6 bases. Deletions cut 1 base from V and 5 bases from J, with 12 bases between. Germline loops: CDR1 SEHNR, CDR2 FQNEAQ (reference sequence). CDR3 length: 14 amino acids. CDR3 sequence (DNA): TGTGCCAGCAGCTTAGGGCTAGCGCCGAACGAGCAGTACTTC. Protein sequence: CASSLGLAPNEQYF.

V and J are TRBV18 and TRBJ1-1; D gene unclear. The CDR3 runs 13 residues. V lost 3 bases, J lost 6 bases, and 11 bases lay in between. Germline CDR1 reads KGHSH; CDR2 reads LQKENI. Here the CDR3 reads CASSPAWMSEAFF. Here the CDR3 DNA reads TGTGCCAGCTCACCGGCGTGGATGTCTGAAGCTTTCTTT.

The V gene is TRBV12-5, the J gene TRBJ2-5, with a weak D call TRBD2 (6 bases). This CDR3 has 16 residues. V lost 1 base and J 4 bases, leaving 16 bases between the germline ends. CDR1 and CDR2 (germline): LGHNT, FRNRAP. The CDR3 coding sequence is TGTGCTAGTGGTTTGGGTTCCAGCGGGCGTCGAGAGACCCAGTACTTC. Translation: CASGLGSSGRRETQYF.

The rearrangement uses TRBV6-6 and TRBJ2-1; the D gene is possibly TRBD2 (7 bases). Germline V gene data show CDR1 as MNHNY and CDR2 as SVGAGI (reference sequence). V lost 6 bases and J 7 bases, leaving 19 bases between the germline ends. CDR3 size: 15 residues. In DNA, the CDR3 is TGTGCCAGCAGCTATGGGGGGGGCTTGAGGAATGAGCAGTTCTTC. It yields the protein CASSYGGGLRNEQFF.

This rearrangement joins TRBV5-4 to TRBJ2-4; D is unresolved. CDR1 is SGHNT, CDR2 YYREEE, per germline (reference sequence). V was clipped by 3 bases and J by 0 bases, with 4 bases between them. This CDR3 region has 13 residues. CDR3: CASSSEAKNIQYF. CDR3 sequence (DNA): TGTGCCAGCAGCTCCGAAGCCAAAAACATTCAGTACTTC.

The V call is TRBV28, the J call TRBJ1-2, with D maybe TRBD1 (6 bases). The CDR3 totals 13 residues. Deletions cut 4 bases from V and 5 bases from J, with 11 bases between. CDR1 MDHEN and CDR2 SYDVKM come from the germline V gene. In DNA form, the CDR3 reads TGTGCCAGCAGTTCAGGGGTTTTTTATGGCTACACCTTC. Residues: CASSSGVFYGYTF.

The count of this clone is one. The genes are TRBV5-4 and TRBJ2-5; TRBD2 aligns across 8 bases. CDR1 SGHNT and CDR2 YYREEE come from the germline V gene (reference sequence). With V trimmed by 1 base and J by 1 base, 3 bases remained unmatched. This CDR3 spans 15 amino acids. CDR3 protein: CASSLTLAAQETQYF. The CDR3 DNA reads TGTGCCAGCAGCTTGACACTAGCGGCCCAAGAGACCCAGTACTTC.

This clone showed up just a few times. J is TRBJ2-7 and V is TRBV19, with D possibly being TRBD2 (6 bases). CDR1 and CDR2 from the germline V gene are LNHDA and SQIVND (reference sequence). This CDR3 contains 15 residues. The V and J ends lost 7 bases and 3 bases respectively, with 19 bases between them. Here the CDR3 DNA reads TGTGCCAGTACCACCCATTACGGGAGTCTCTACGAGCAGTACTTC. It is translated as CASTTHYGSLYEQYF.

The chain links TRBV28 to TRBJ1-2; D is uncertain. Between the trimmed V and J ends, which lost 5 bases and 4 bases, there was a span of 5 bases. The germline V gene encodes CDR1 MDHEN and CDR2 SYDVKM. This CDR3 has 11 amino acids. CDR3 region: CASSISYGYTF. The CDR3 bases are TGTGCCAGCAGTATCAGCTATGGCTACACCTTC.